These 27 T cell receptor beta chains were all obtained from the same sample, sequenced in a study of tumour-infiltrating T cells in Burkitt lymphoma. The repertoire was sequenced with immunoSEQ multiplex PCR; TCRdb's copy has only in-frame clones and lacks some. The profile shows 4,900 or so clones, approximately 10% of them singletons. The source material was tumor tissue. All receptors derive from a human donor with diffuse large B-cell lymphoma.

This clone occurred a few times. This chain connects TRBV7-8 to TRBJ1-2; D is unresolved. The CDR3 length is 12 residues. Trimming stripped 5 bases from V and 7 bases from J, with 11 bases between. Looked up from germline, CDR1 is SGHVS and CDR2 is FQNEAQ. The CDR3 sequence is CASSPGLLGYTF. The CDR3 nucleotides read TGTGCCAGCAGCCCCGGGCTTCTTGGCTACACCTTC.

CDR3 coding DNA: TGTGCCAGCAGCTTCTCCAGGGGCATCGGCTACGAGCAGTACTTC. Translation: CASSFSRGIGYEQYF. The chain combines TRBV7-9 with TRBJ2-7; D perhaps matches TRBD1 (6 bases). The CDR3 spans 15 residues. V was cut by 3 bases and J by 3 bases, with 15 bases left in between. Per the germline V gene, CDR1 is SEHNR and CDR2 is FQNEAQ (reference sequence).

Here the CDR3 reads CASSKLLHEQYF. In DNA, the CDR3 is TGTGCCAGCAGCAAGCTCCTCCACGAGCAGTACTTC. This sequence joins TRBV21-1 and TRBJ2-7. TRBV21-1 is a pseudogene. CDR3 length: 12 residues.

Only a few counts were recorded for this clone. The rearrangement joins TRBV2 to TRBJ1-2; D remains ambiguous. This CDR3 is built from 13 residues. V shed 7 bases and J shed 6 bases, with 15 bases lying between them. CDR1 and CDR2 from the germline V gene are SNHLY and FYNNEI. The DNA for the CDR3 is TGTGCCAGCATTATACAATTGGGAAATGGCTACACCTTC. Translated, it gives CASIIQLGNGYTF.

The chain links TRBV18 to TRBJ2-1, with TRBD1 matching 8 bases. This CDR3 region has 16 residues. V shed 3 bases, J shed 6 bases, and the junction held 10 bases outside the gene matches. CDR1 and CDR2 from the germline V gene are KGHSH and LQKENI. This chain's CDR3 is CASSPSGGWGPNEQFF. The CDR3 DNA reads as TGTGCCAGCTCACCCTCAGGGGGCTGGGGACCCAATGAGCAGTTCTTC.

In its sample, this clone was seen a few times. The chain links TRBV25-1 to TRBJ1-5; 10 positions agree with TRBD1. The trim removed 8 bases at V and 7 bases at J, leaving 8 bases unmatched. The CDR3 extends over 14 amino acids. Germline-derived CDR1 and CDR2 are MGHDK and SYGVNS. The CDR3 coding sequence is TGTGCCAGCGCCGGGACAGGGGAAGAACAGCCCCAGCATTTT. Translation: CASAGTGEEQPQHF.

This clone occurred a few times. The chain is built from TRBV4-1 and TRBJ1-2; 7 bases line up with TRBD1. This CDR3 spans 14 amino acids. Looked up from germline, CDR1 is MGHRA and CDR2 is YSYEKL. The V segment lost 6 bases and the J segment 6 bases; nucleotides outside the gene matches: 10. The CDR3 is CASRRTGLGDGYTF. In DNA form, the CDR3 reads TGCGCCAGCAGAAGGACAGGCCTGGGAGATGGCTACACCTTC.

This clone was seen a handful of times. V gene TRBV7-6 combines with J gene TRBJ1-2; possible D gene TRBD1, 6 bases. The CDR3 has 15 amino acids. The V gene's germline CDR1 is SGHVS and CDR2 FNYEAQ. Between the trimmed V and J ends, which lost 6 bases and 3 bases, there was a span of 17 bases. The CDR3 spells CASRPDSTRDYGYTF. The CDR3, as DNA: TGTGCCAGCAGACCGGACAGTACTCGGGACTATGGCTACACCTTC.

The chain combines TRBV5-6 with TRBJ1-1; weak D call: TRBD1 (5 bases). Germline V gives CDR1 SGHDT, CDR2 YYEEEE. V lost 2 bases and J 4 bases, leaving 15 bases between the germline ends. This CDR3 contains 15 residues. Written as DNA, the CDR3 is TGTGCCAGCAGCTTTGGTTGGCAGGGCGGCACTGAAGCTTTCTTT. Its protein product is CASSFGWQGGTEAFF.

This chain links TRBV7-6 with TRBJ1-4, with D maybe TRBD1 (6 bases). Germline V gives CDR1 SGHVS, CDR2 FNYEAQ. Trimming stripped 1 base from V and 8 bases from J, with 17 bases between. CDR3 length equals 16 residues. Written as DNA, the CDR3 is TGTGCCAGCAGCTTAGACAAAGGGACAAAATGGGAAAAACTGTTTTTT. Protein: CASSLDKGTKWEKLFF.

The chain links TRBV27 to TRBJ2-3, with D unclear. CDR1 MNHEY and CDR2 SMNVEV come from the germline V gene (reference sequence). V lost 0 bases, J lost 4 bases, and 5 bases lay in between. The CDR3 extends over 13 amino acids. Here the CDR3 DNA reads TGTGCCAGCAGTTTATCGCGGCCAGATACGCAGTATTTT. This translates into CASSLSRPDTQYF.

Concerning this clone: The germline gene is not matched at one end of the junction; a read error may be the cause. The sample carries other DNA sequences with the same CDR3. The chain has TRBV5-1 and TRBJ2-3; 7 bases fit TRBD2. The CDR3 has 14 residues. Germline assignment: CDR1 SGHRS and CDR2 YFSETQ. The CDR3, as DNA: TGCGCCAGCCGGAGCGGGGAGAGCACAGATACACAGTATTTT. It specifies CASRSGESTDTQYF.

This clone was detected a few times. The rearrangement joins TRBV5-1 to TRBJ1-2, with unresolved D. The germline V gene encodes CDR1 SGHRS and CDR2 YFSETQ. The CDR3 is made up of 13 amino acids. Trimming took off 1 base at V and 4 bases at J, with 8 bases between the two ends. The CDR3 DNA sequence: TGCGCCAGCAGCTTGACGAATACCTATGGCTACACCTTC. Protein: CASSLTNTYGYTF. The whole variable domain, remainder taken from reference TRBV5-1 and TRBJ1-2, is KAGVTQTPRYLIKTRGQQVTLSCSPISGHRSVSWYQQTPGQGLQFLFEYFSETQRNKGNFPGRFSGRQFSNSRSEMNVSTLELGDSALYLCASSLTNTYGYTFGSGTRLTVV.

This sequence joins TRBV7-8 and TRBJ2-5, with TRBD1 identical over 9 bases. This CDR3 is 15 amino acids long. The V gene end was trimmed by 1 base and the J gene end by 5 bases; junction bases not matched to a gene: 5. CDR1 and CDR2 from the germline V gene are SGHVS and FQNEAQ. The CDR3 DNA is TGTGCCAGCAGCTTAGGATACAGGGGGCCCGAGACCCAGTACTTC. Translated, it gives CASSLGYRGPETQYF.

The sample holds a few counts of this clone. This chain joins TRBV19 and TRBJ1-3; 8 nucleotides match TRBD1. Germline loops: CDR1 LNHDA, CDR2 SQIVND (reference sequence). The J segment lost 8 bases and the V segment lost 6 bases, leaving 9 bases of the junction unmatched. This CDR3 spans 14 amino acids. In nucleotides, the CDR3 is TGTGCCAGTAGGAAGGACAGGGCGAGCGACACCATATATTTT. It encodes CASRKDRASDTIYF.

The chain is built from TRBV5-1 and TRBJ1-2; D may be TRBD1 (6 bases). Trimming took off 0 bases at V and 5 bases at J, with 14 bases between the two ends. Per the germline V gene, CDR1 is SGHRS and CDR2 is YFSETQ. This CDR3 spans 15 amino acids. CDR3 amino acids: CASSLDRGGVYGYTF. CDR3 DNA sequence: TGCGCCAGCAGCTTGGATCGAGGGGGGGTTTATGGCTACACCTTC.

The gene calls are TRBV19 and TRBJ2-5; either TRBD1 or TRBD2 may fit D (5 bases each). The V and J ends lost 8 bases and 11 bases respectively, with 24 bases between them. This CDR3 has 14 residues. Germline-derived CDR1 and CDR2 are LNHDA and SQIVND (reference sequence). Here the CDR3 DNA reads TGTGCCAGTGGTCGAGGGCAGGCACTGGGGGAGCAGTACTTC. It yields the protein CASGRGQALGEQYF.

The V and J genes are TRBV29-1 and TRBJ2-3; 7 bases fit TRBD2. CDR1 and CDR2 from the germline V gene are SQVTM and ANQGSEA. V dropped 6 bases and J dropped 3; count of bases not matched to a gene: 6. This CDR3 is built from 13 residues. The CDR3 bases are TGCAGCGTGAGACTAGCTTCTACAGATACGCAGTATTTT. Its protein is CSVRLASTDTQYF.

In this sample, this clone turned up a few times. V usage is TRBV5-8 and J usage is TRBJ2-5; D might be TRBD2 (5 bases). The CDR3 extends over 11 amino acids. V lost 4 bases and J lost 7, with 8 bases in between. Germline V gene data show CDR1 as SGHTS and CDR2 as YDEGEE. DNA of the CDR3: TGTGCCAGCAGCCGAGAGGGGACCCAGTACTTC. Amino acid sequence: CASSREGTQYF.

This clone was detected only a few times. The chain couples TRBV5-1 to TRBJ1-4, with D perhaps TRBD1 (5 bases). The CDR3 length is 14 residues. Trimming removed 5 bases at V and 2 bases at J, with 10 bases between. From germline, CDR1 is SGHRS and CDR2 YFSETQ. The CDR3 DNA sequence: TGCGCCAGCAGTATCGGGACGACTAATGAAAAACTGTTTTTT. Its protein is CASSIGTTNEKLFF.

This clone was picked up a small number of times. The chain uses TRBV12-1 and TRBJ2-5. TRBV12-1 is recorded as a pseudogene. The CDR3 covers 14 residues. CDR3 bases: TGTGCCAGCAGCTTGTACCCGATACCCTGGACCCAGTACTTC. It translates to CASSLYPIPWTQYF.

This clone was seen a handful of times. V is TRBV14 and J is TRBJ1-3; D unclear. Per the germline V gene, CDR1 is SGHDN and CDR2 is FVKESK. V dropped 4 bases and J dropped 0 bases, with 4 bases sitting between them. The CDR3 loop spans 13 amino acids. Here the CDR3 DNA reads TGTGCCAGCAGCCGTGTCTCTGGAAACACCATATATTTT. Translation gives CASSRVSGNTIYF.

This clone occurred a few times. The chain is built from TRBV2 and TRBJ2-3; D unclear. This CDR3 is built from 15 residues. Trimming cost V 6 bases and J 0 bases, with 13 bases left between them. The germline V gene has CDR1 SNHLY and CDR2 FYNNEI. This CDR3 reads CASSPTEPSTDTQYF. The CDR3 nucleotides are TGTGCCAGCAGCCCGACGGAGCCAAGCACAGATACGCAGTATTTT. Full variable domain (remainder filled in from reference TRBV2 and TRBJ2-3): EPEVTQTPSHQVTQMGQEVILRCVPISNHLYFYWYRQILGQKVEFLVSFYNNEISEKSEIFDDQFSVERPDGSNFTLKIRSTKLEDSAMYFCASSPTEPSTDTQYFGPGTRLTVL.

This clone has a handful of counts. V and J are TRBV4-3 and TRBJ2-3, with 10 bases identical to TRBD2. The CDR3 consists of 16 residues. Germline V gene lookup returns CDR1 LGHNA and CDR2 YSLEER. With V trimmed by 5 bases and J by 5 bases, 10 bases remained unmatched. The CDR3 region is CASSFQSGGAGDTQYF. In DNA form, the CDR3 reads TGCGCCAGCAGCTTCCAAAGCGGGGGGGCCGGAGATACGCAGTATTTT.

The CDR3 here is CASRLRGVPMNTEAFF. The CDR3 nucleotides are TGTGCCAGTAGACTCAGGGGGGTCCCCATGAACACTGAAGCTTTCTTT. The rearrangement joins TRBV19 to TRBJ1-1; 7 bases fit TRBD1. The CDR3 consists of 16 residues. CDR1 and CDR2 from the germline V gene are LNHDA and SQIVND (reference sequence). Trimming cost V 6 bases and J 0 bases; bases outside gene matches: 10.

The rearrangement joins TRBV7-9 to TRBJ1-1, with D unclear. Germline loops: CDR1 SEHNR, CDR2 FQNEAQ (reference sequence). V lost 1 base and J 6 bases, leaving 9 bases between the germline ends. The CDR3 extends over 13 amino acids. CDR3 DNA: TGTGCCAGCAGCTTAGAAGTCGCTGCTGAAGCTTTCTTT. Amino acid sequence: CASSLEVAAEAFF.

This chain joins TRBV18 and TRBJ2-5; 7 bases match TRBD1. CDR3 length: 13 residues. Losses at the gene ends were 2 bases for V and 7 bases for J; bases not matched to a gene: 4. The germline CDR1 and CDR2 sequences are KGHSH and LQKENI. As DNA, the CDR3 is TGTGCCAGCTCACCAGGGACAGAAGGGACCCAGTACTTC. Translated: CASSPGTEGTQYF.